This TCR beta chain originates from a study of response to subunit inactivated influenza vaccine (dated by TCRdb to the late 2010s). About the full investigation: Deep quantitative profiling of the T cell receptor repertoire was used in the study to follow responses to a trivalent subunit inactivated influenza vaccine. Here is what the overall study found, with its caveats: According to the authors, only a limited number of new T cells may be recruited by each seasonal influenza vaccination.

Points on this clonotype: Its antigen remains undetermined. No base-level quality is on record; no much larger clone is a single base apart.

The method was RT-PCR. Instrument on record: Illumina HiSeq 2500. TCRdb trimmed the raw reads at Q25, called clones with MiXCR and kept productive beta chains. For every CDR3 protein sequence, its rows merge into one entry that carries the most common genes and DNA. This sample is represented by about 570,000 distinct CDR3 sequences; about 10% of them were singletons. The ten biggest clones cover about 11% of the sample. The germline V gene (reference sequence) provides CDR1 LNHDA and CDR2 SQIVND. At the junction V is shortened by 4 bases and J by 1 base, with 15 bases in between. The CDR3 holds 16 amino acids from the cysteine to the phenylalanine. Only CDR3 DNA remains: 48 bases, in frame from the first base. This sample was shared with a second study, whose subject was T cells expressing NK-cell markers. Looking at the second paper: The TCR beta cDNA libraries were made using 5'RACE template switching, a step that added both a universal primer site and unique molecular identifiers. Three sorted T-cell subsets (CD3+CD56+NKG2C+, CD3+CD56+NKG2C- and CD3+CD56-NKG2C+) from eight donors had their TCR beta-chain repertoires profiled. Of the eight sequenced donors, seven were found to be HCMV-seropositive and one was found to be HCMV-seronegative. In several experiments an anti-gammadeltaTCR antibody was added to restrict sorting to alphabetaTCR-expressing T cells. For about 6 donors, the dominant CD3+CD56+NKG2C+ clonotypes were among the top 10 CD8+ clonotypes and accounted for about 1.0-8% of CD8+ T cells. Those dominant clonotypes were again the most abundant among CD3+CD56-NKG2C+ cells in a handful of donors, at roughly 28.3-60.1%. Whether the expanded NKG2C-expressing T cell clones were specific for HCMV antigens remained unclear. The eight sequenced donors were randomly selected healthy volunteers, three men and five women. HCMV-specific IgG was detected in serum with a commercial ELISA kit to determine HCMV serostatus. Ficoll density gradient centrifugation was used to isolate peripheral blood mononuclear cells from blood. Bulk peripheral blood T-cell repertoires were additionally sequenced from unsorted PBMC for several donors. Synthesis of cDNA was primed from the TCR beta constant segment and was followed by two consecutive PCR amplification steps. Sequencing of the libraries produced 2 x 150 bp reads on Illumina HiSeq 2000/2500, MiSeq or NextSeq. MIGEC was used to demultiplex reads and group reads by UMI, and MiTCR was used to assemble and quantify clonotypes. Only TCR cDNA sequences supported by at least two reads were kept to exclude erroneous sequences. The tcR package was used for downstream repertoire analysis, and clonotypes were matched between fractions using CDR3 nucleotide sequence together with V segment. Antigen specificity was annotated against VDJdb with VDJmatch, allowing one amino acid substitution in CDR3.

The receptor comes from a man aged 45 to 65 who received an inactivated influenza vaccine. Donor details come from another sample of the same person, matched by shared clones. The chain joins TRBV19 to TRBJ2-3; the D gene is perhaps TRBD2, from 5 matching bases. The source was PBMCs from blood, collected on the day of vaccination. This receptor carries the CDR3 CASSSSTRTGTDTQYF. DNA sequence: TGTGCCAGTAGTAGTTCTACTAGAACGGGCACAGATACGCAGTATTTT.